This entry lists 6 T cell receptor beta chains sequenced from one sample in a study of Graves' ophthalmopathy and Graves' hyperthyroidism. Investigators amplified TCR beta CDR3 regions from RNA transcripts. A first-round RT-PCR used HTBI primers, followed by a second-round multiplex PCR. TCRdb re-derived calls from the multiplex PCR reads in MiXCR, one entry per CDR3 protein. This table has about 370,000 distinct CDR3 sequences, around 17% appearing once. The sequencing input was peripheral blood. The receptors were gathered from a young woman with Graves' ophthalmopathy.

This clonotype appeared many times. V is TRBV7-8 and J is TRBJ1-3; D gene uncertain. The germline V gene encodes CDR1 SGHVS and CDR2 FQNEAQ. V was shortened by 5 bases and J by 4 bases, with 21 bases between the two germline ends. The CDR3 extends over 17 amino acids. CDR3 DNA sequence: TGTGCCAGCAGCAACCTGGGAGAGGGTTCGAGGGGAAACACCATATATTTT. Translation: CASSNLGEGSRGNTIYF.

This clonotype has at least ten counts. The chain carries TRBV19 and TRBJ1-6; no firm D call. The CDR3 totals 11 residues. Germline values: CDR1 LNHDA, CDR2 SQIVND (reference sequence). Deletions cut 9 bases from V and 7 bases from J, with 7 bases between. The CDR3 region is CASGENSPLHF. In DNA, the CDR3 is TGTGCCAGCGGTGAAAATTCACCCCTCCACTTT.

Many counts were recorded for this clonotype. The gene calls are TRBV29-1 and TRBJ1-5, with D unresolved. This CDR3 has 13 residues. Trimming removed 3 bases at V and 2 bases at J, with 8 bases between. Germline values: CDR1 SQVTM, CDR2 ANQGSEA. CDR3 protein: CSVEEGGNQPQHF. CDR3 nucleotides: TGCAGCGTTGAGGAGGGAGGCAATCAGCCCCAGCATTTT.

The rearrangement joins TRBV12-3 or TRBV12-4 to TRBJ2-7, with D possibly being TRBD2 (5 bases). V gave up 5 bases and J gave up 3 bases, with 14 bases separating them. There are 14 residues in the CDR3. CDR3 in amino acids: CASSPDLAGYEQYF. The CDR3 DNA reads as TGTGCCAGCAGTCCCGACCTAGCCGGCTACGAGCAGTACTTC.

The gene calls are TRBV6-5 and TRBJ1-2, with a weak D call TRBD1 (5 bases). This CDR3 contains 14 residues. Per the germline V gene, CDR1 is MNHEY and CDR2 is SVGAGI. V dropped 0 bases and J dropped 8 bases, with 13 bases sitting between them. The CDR3 here is CASSYSREGDGYTF. The CDR3 DNA reads as TGTGCCAGCAGTTACTCGCGGGAAGGGGACGGCTACACCTTC.

This clonotype was picked up many times. The chain recombines TRBV15 with TRBJ1-1; D not certain. The CDR3 contains 14 residues. V was clipped by 3 bases and J by 1 base, with 9 bases between them. Germline CDR1 is LNHNV and CDR2 is YYDKDF (reference sequence). The CDR3 here is CATSRQTPNTEAFF. For the CDR3, the DNA is TGTGCCACCAGCAGGCAGACACCGAACACTGAAGCTTTCTTT.